This TCR beta chain was profiled in a study of cytomegalovirus exposure and HLA in healthy donors (dated by TCRdb to about 2017). Study-level background: In an earlier analysis of roughly 590 of the donors, 276 Gb of sequence data and 90 million to 120 million unique TCR beta sequences from some 170 million T cells were reported. Rather than using new phenotypic data, the later analysis identified candidate immune exposures from TCR beta sequences and from how often those sequences occurred across donors. A later genetic analysis took genome-wide SNP genotypes for about 55% of the 666 donors and used that subset as a discovery cohort. Class I and class II HLA loci were covered by the typing at four-digit resolution. Typing coverage differed by locus: A, B, C, DRB1 and DQB1 were typed in roughly 620-630 donors, DQA1 in 522, DPA1 in 600 to 610, and DPB1 in just under 490. An early release that covered about 600 HLA-typed donors contained 250 to 350 gigabases of sequencing data and some 87 million unique TCR sequences. Because of strong linkage in the cohort, a handful of DR-DQ haplotypes were treated as single units for association and clustering. A separate validation cohort of roughly 120 different subjects was used in addition to the roughly 620-subject first cohort. Among several hundred genotyped donors of the cohort, an average of about 220,000 unique TCR beta nucleotide sequences was sequenced per donor, of which roughly 17% were non-productive. An earlier analysis of 500 to 750 of the donors applied high-throughput TCR beta sequencing to assess whether each TCR beta V gene segment acted as functional or pseudogenic. Using immunosequencing, the study profiled T cell repertoires from about 610 subjects and related those repertoires to cytomegalovirus serostatus. Among the 398 genotyped donors, roughly 80% belonged to the genetic ancestry cluster associated with self-reported Caucasian donors. A later analysis re-examined previously published TCR beta repertoires from several hundred donors and added high-resolution HLA genotyping to investigate patterns of TCR occurrence. To predict cytomegalovirus infection status, the study combined high-throughput TCR immunosequencing, statistical association of individual TCRs with disease status, and machine learning. Every discovery cohort repertoire had been produced on one sequencing platform. Alongside the repertoire data, information on donor age, sex, ethnicity and CMV serostatus was compiled. The study was designed to test whether signatures of past pathogen exposure could be identified by cataloging public T cell receptors.

The library relied on the immunoSEQ multiplex PCR assay. A mixture of 60 forward primers for TCR Vbeta segments and 13 reverse primers for TCR Jbeta segments was used in the multiplex PCR. A multiplex PCR assay on genomic DNA amplified the CDR3 region of rearranged TCR beta genes. The amplified TCR beta libraries were sequenced on the Illumina HiSeq System as 87-base-pair reads. Under the source paper's analysis protocol: A later analysis counted 65 million to 90 million unique TCR beta chains across the 550 to 700 repertoires, and 10 million to 11 million of these chains were shared by at least two donors. A nearest-neighbor algorithm error-corrected the raw reads and collapsed the reads into unique sequences, merging closely related sequences to remove PCR and sequencing errors. CDR3 sequences were aligned to IMGT reference sequences to assign V, D and J gene segments. For a sequence to be retained, a match of at least six nucleotides was required to both a V gene segment and a J gene segment. Rearrangements were classified as productive when the CDR3 lacked stop codons and remained in frame with V and J, and all other rearrangements were classified as non-productive. Following IMGT convention, CDR3 was defined as the stretch from the second conserved V-encoded cysteine up to the conserved J-encoded phenylalanine. The earlier analysis of a few hundred of the donors excluded sequences that lacked an unambiguous match to a single V gene segment. In an earlier analysis of approximately 550 of the donors, V segments were called functional above 56.7% productive rearrangements and were called segregating when the between-donor standard deviation exceeded 5%. A statistical classification framework was developed to diagnose cytomegalovirus status using the catalog of TCR beta chain sequences. In a later analysis, V and J genes were assigned by comparing TCR nucleotide sequences against IMGT/GENE-DB human TR gene sequences. Using the TCRdist pipeline, a later analysis assigned CDR3 sequences along with most-parsimonious VDJ recombination scenarios. In a later analysis, every TCR beta chain was defined by the combination of its CDR3 amino acid sequence and its V-gene family, and reads without a unique V-gene family were dropped. As a way to deal with suspected cross-contamination and a sequencing artifact, a later analysis dropped approximately 590 nucleotide sequences that were highly shared and had low generation probability. In a later analysis, a clonal expansion index was calculated for each public chain from normalized within-repertoire ranks of inferred template counts. In a later analysis, generation probabilities were computed using a VDJ recombination model fitted to out-of-frame rearrangements, and the results were checked against IGoR. In a later analysis, hypergeometric tests were used to score TCR-TCR, TCR-HLA and TCR-CMV co-occurrence, with a repertoire-size bias correction applied to TCR pairs. A later analysis estimated false discovery rates by permuting HLA or CMV assignments 20 times. In a later analysis, co-occurring TCRs were grouped using DBSCAN, with TCRdist sequence similarity added in when clustering inside HLA-allele-positive subsets. Repertoires with fewer than 30,000 or more than 120,000 public chains were left out of co-occurrence clustering, as were five repertoires with anomalous nucleotide sharing. TCRdb took over this immuneACCESS table, retaining in-frame rearrangements with V and J assigned. Such tables are incomplete; in checked studies, under half of the missing clones stem from an unresolved V gene, and the remainder is unexplained. That table supplies the V and J calls and clone size; D and trimming were determined from the DNA. The sample table shows 100,000 or so clones, and over 80% are seen once. In total, the top ten clones hold about 6.9% of the sample.

In total, roughly 710 healthy bone marrow donors made up the cohort. All cohort members were sampled while nominally healthy, although unrecorded immune exposures were likely present. The donor tested CMV seropositive, placing the donor among the 289 seropositive members of the cohort. Every donor gave a peripheral blood sample, and the peripheral blood mononuclear cells from that sample were used for TCR beta sequencing. The Qiagen DNeasy Blood Extraction Kit was used to extract genomic DNA from the blood cell samples. What the study reported, not specific to this receptor: In a later analysis, TCR association rates were found to vary across HLA loci, with the most associated TCRs seen for DRB1 alleles and the fewest for HLA-C alleles. A further reported finding was that TCR beta sequences accurately predicted the HLA-A and HLA-B alleles for most subjects in the first cohort. Presence/absence analyses assumed roughly uniform sequencing depth across donors, an assumption that may not hold. A later analysis associated 16,951 TCR beta sequences with specific HLA alleles at a false discovery rate of 0.05. In a later analysis, HLA-associated TCR beta chains were found to be more clonally expanded and to have lower generation probabilities than equally common non-associated chains. In this cohort, only TCR beta chains were sequenced, and detectable features were limited by the absence of alpha or paired-chain data. Because some donors lacked HLA typing at each locus, the association tests relied only on the typed subset. Because counts were too low, 15 to 20 rarely observed V segments, including chromosome 9 orphons, were excluded from the earlier analysis of 587 of the donors. An earlier analysis of approximately 570 of the donors showed that most TCR beta V segments appeared in productive rearrangements either about 87% or about 30% of the time, which broadly matched IMGT annotations. In a later genetic analysis, fewer N-insertions in productive TCRs were reported among donors in an Asian-associated ancestry cluster than the roughly 670-donor mean. Several of the top co-occurrence clusters appeared to be linked to parvovirus B19, influenza, CMV and Epstein-Barr virus, according to a later analysis. Immune exposure information for the cohort was limited to CMV serostatus. An association between a missense DCLRE1C variant and V-gene and J-gene trimming of TCR beta chains was found in a later genetic analysis and replicated in an independent cohort. Strong co-occurrence of HLA alleles, especially DR and DQ, made assigning TCR associations to individual alleles difficult. In vitro tests confirmed that three of the cytomegalovirus-associated TCR beta chains recognize cytomegalovirus antigens. Some IMGT-functional V segments, including TRBV6-2 and TRBV6-3, could not be distinguished by the 87-base-pair reads and were therefore excluded. The study listed around 160 TCR beta chains as associated with cytomegalovirus. The authors suggested that the approach could potentially be generalized to other disease states and immunological phenotypes. A cluster of highly shared sequence variants was judged likely to represent a technical artifact of the sequencing pipeline. Cytomegalovirus status was reported to be diagnosed by the classifier with high specificity and sensitivity in both the original and validation cohorts. While some public TCRs were present in many individuals, most TCR sequences turned up only very rarely across donors. According to a later analysis, most CMV-associated TCR beta chains appeared to be HLA-restricted, and the HLA associations seemed to be driven largely by CMV exposure. Linkage disequilibrium might explain the correlated functional status among segregating V segments, but an unknown experimental factor could not be ruled out.

The germline V gene gives CDR1 as WSHSY and CDR2 as SAAADI. The V end gives up 6 bases and the J end 2 bases, leaving 6 bases in the junction not matched to a gene. The CDR3 has 15 amino acids, counting the end cysteine and phenylalanine. Here the CDR3 DNA is all that survives: 45 bases in frame from base 1. This clone was observed a handful of times. It has no known antigen specificity. No quality values exist for individual bases; no much larger clone is one base distant. Sequencing input: PBMCs. This clonotype originated in a man aged 30 to 39 in good health and CMV-seropositive. The chain couples TRBV10-2 to TRBJ1-5, with 8 bases matching TRBD1. The nucleotide sequence is given as TGCGCCAGCAGGAATTCGGACAGGGGCAATCAGCCCCAGCATTTT. This yields the protein CASRNSDRGNQPQHF.